The rows below give T cell receptor beta chains drawn from one sample of a study of T cells after yellow fever vaccination. Each CDR3 protein gets one entry after TCRdb re-called the 5' RACE reads with MiXCR. This sample yields about 550,000 distinct CDR3 sequences, of which under 25% are seen a single time; about 13% belongs to the top ten. Sequences were derived from PBMCs, sampled 15 days after the yellow fever booster vaccination. These receptors came from a man aged 30 to 39 who received the YFV17D yellow fever vaccine. CDR3s include the opening cysteine and the closing phenylalanine or tryptophan. The D gene is left open where the match is weak. Where a row states a size, it is once, few, many or the class of an expanded clone; other rows omit it.

>TRBV3-1|12|TRBJ2-1|-|-
TGTGCCAGCAGCCAAACCGGGACCAAGCAGTTCTTC
CASSQTGTKQFF
>TRBV7-3|16|TRBJ2-1|-|TRBD2
TGTGCCAGCAGTAGAGTCGGAAATAGCGGGAGCAATGAGCAGTTCTTC
CASSRVGNSGSNEQFF
>TRBV14|14|TRBJ1-6|-|-
TGTGCCAGCAGCCTAACAGAATATTATTCACCCCTCCACTTT
CASSLTEYYSPLHF
>TRBV5-1|13|TRBJ2-7|few|-
TGCGCCAGCAGCCAGGGGACACCCTACGAGCAGTACTTC
CASSQGTPYEQYF
>TRBV12-3/TRBV12-4|15|TRBJ2-3|-|-
TGTGCCAGCAGTCGACCGGGACTTTTAACAGATACGCAGTATTTT
CASSRPGLLTDTQYF
>TRBV7-9|16|TRBJ2-5|few|TRBD2
TGTGCCAGCAGGCCCAACCTAGCGGGCCTCCAAGAGACCCAGTACTTC
CASRPNLAGLQETQYF
>TRBV28|13|TRBJ2-5|few|-
TGTGCCAGCAGTTTCCTGGGGCGAAAGACCCAGTACTTC
CASSFLGRKTQYF
>TRBV29-1|12|TRBJ2-5|few|-
TGCAGCGGGGGGTTCTCAGGGGAGACCCAGTACTTC
CSGGFSGETQYF
>TRBV30|18|TRBJ1-5|-|TRBD1
TGTGCCTGGAGTGGAGACAGGGGAGGGCTTCATAGCAATCAGCCCCAGCATTTT
CAWSGDRGGLHSNQPQHF
>TRBV27|17|TRBJ1-1|few|TRBD1
TGTGCCAGCAGTTTATTTCAGGGGGCTAAGGGGAACACTGAAGCTTTCTTT
CASSLFQGAKGNTEAFF
>TRBV20-1|14|TRBJ2-5|few|TRBD2
TGCAGTGCGGCCGGGGATAGCGGGGAAGAGACCCAGTACTTC
CSAAGDSGEETQYF
>TRBV27|13|TRBJ2-7|-|-
TGTGCCAGCAGTTGGGGCAGGGCCAGCGAGCAGTACTTC
CASSWGRASEQYF
>TRBV19|15|TRBJ1-1|few|-
TGTGCCAGTAAAGAGGGGAGGGGTTTGAACACTGAAGCTTTCTTT
CASKEGRGLNTEAFF
>TRBV7-6|17|TRBJ2-7|-|TRBD2
TGTGCCAGCAGCTTAGCCATTGGGACTAGCGGCTCCTACGAGCAGTACTTC
CASSLAIGTSGSYEQYF
>TRBV5-1|14|TRBJ2-5|few|-
TGCGCCAGCAGCACTGACCCCGCCCAAGAGACCCAGTACTTC
CASSTDPAQETQYF
>TRBV5-1|16|TRBJ2-1|few|TRBD2
TGCGCCAGCAGCTTCGGACTAGCGGGTGCCTACAATGAGCAGTTCTTC
CASSFGLAGAYNEQFF
>TRBV4-3|15|TRBJ2-7|few|-
TGCGCCAGCAGCCAAGATAAACTCGTGGCCTACGAGCAGTACTTC
CASSQDKLVAYEQYF
>TRBV20-1|16|TRBJ2-2|few|TRBD2
TGCAGTGCTAGAGATCGGTATAGAGCGGGAGGCGGGGAGCTGTTTTTT
CSARDRYRAGGGELFF
>TRBV12-3/TRBV12-4|16|TRBJ2-3|-|TRBD2
TGTGCCAGCAGTTTAGCAGGACTAGCGGGAACAGATACGCAGTATTTT
CASSLAGLAGTDTQYF
>TRBV29-1|16|TRBJ2-1|-|TRBD2
TGCAGCGTTGATACTAGCGGGAGGCCCTCCTACAATGAGCAGTTCTTC
CSVDTSGRPSYNEQFF
>TRBV6-5|16|TRBJ2-3|-|TRBD2
TGTGCCAGCAGTTACGAGGCGGGAGTATTAACAGATACGCAGTATTTT
CASSYEAGVLTDTQYF
>TRBV11-2|17|TRBJ2-1|few|-
TGTGCCAGCAGCTTAGATTTGAGGTGGGGCCTCAACAATGAGCAGTTCTTC
CASSLDLRWGLNNEQFF
>TRBV5-1|13|TRBJ1-6|-|-
TGCGCCAGCAGCTTGGGTGGGGATTCACCCCTCCACTTT
CASSLGGDSPLHF
>TRBV12-3/TRBV12-4|15|TRBJ2-3|-|-
TGTGCCAGTAACCCAGGAGGAATTAGCACAGATACGCAGTATTTT
CASNPGGISTDTQYF
>TRBV30|10|TRBJ2-1|few|-
TGTGCCTGGAGTAACAATGAGCAGTTCTTC
CAWSNNEQFF
>TRBV5-1|18|TRBJ2-3|-|TRBD2
TGCGCCAGCAGCCCCCGGGGGGCTAGCGGGATGAGCACAGATACGCAGTATTTT
CASSPRGASGMSTDTQYF
>TRBV7-2|15|TRBJ2-3|-|-
TGTGCCAGCAGCTTAGATGGACACAGCACAGATACGCAGTATTTT
CASSLDGHSTDTQYF
>TRBV20-1|14|TRBJ2-1|-|-
TGCAGTCCTAACGGCCGTTCCTCCTACAATGAGCAGTTCTTC
CSPNGRSSYNEQFF
>TRBV20-1|13|TRBJ2-1|-|TRBD2
TGCAGTGCTAGCGCGGGAGGGAAAAATGAGCAGTTCTTC
CSASAGGKNEQFF
>TRBV5-5|16|TRBJ1-5|-|-
TGTGCCAGCAGCTTGAGGCCATCAGGGGACAATCAGCCCCAGCATTTT
CASSLRPSGDNQPQHF
>TRBV5-5|15|TRBJ2-5|-|-
TGTGCCAGCAGCTTGGGTAGGGCCCTCCAAGAGACCCAGTACTTC
CASSLGRALQETQYF
>TRBV6-1|14|TRBJ2-7|many|TRBD1
TGTGCCAGCAGACCGGGACAGGGCACCTACGAGCAGTACTTC
CASRPGQGTYEQYF
>TRBV6-1|13|TRBJ2-7|-|-
TGTGCCAGCCGACGGACGTCCGTGTACGAGCAGTACTTC
CASRRTSVYEQYF